This T cell receptor (beta chain) was found in a study of T cell changes during pregnancy in multiple sclerosis. The table came from immunoSEQ multiplex PCR; TCRdb's copy has only in-frame clones and leaves some out. The data contain about 42,000 clones, over 80% of them singletons. Source: CD4+ T cells from peripheral blood mononuclear cells, taken before pregnancy. The sequence came from a female donor with multiple sclerosis, enrolled in a pregnancy study.

CDR3 sequence (DNA): TGTGCCAGCAGCCTGGGAGGGCCAGGGGATTCACCCCTCCACTTT. Protein sequence: CASSLGGPGDSPLHF. The V call is TRBV7-3, the J call TRBJ1-6; tentative D call: TRBD1 (6 bases). The V gene lost 5 bases and the J gene lost 8 bases, with 16 bases spanning the gap. Germline V CDR1 and CDR2: SGHTA, FQGTGA. This CDR3 has 15 residues.